These 18 T cell receptor beta chains were all obtained from the same sample, sequenced in a study of cytomegalovirus exposure and HLA in healthy donors. With 60 Vbeta and 13 Jbeta primers, the PCR was carried out. Sequencing was performed with immunoSEQ multiplex PCR; in TCRdb, only in-frame clones are kept and a portion is missing. The table lists just over 150,000 clones, 75% to 85% of them singletons. Sequenced: PBMCs. The source is a man aged 45 to 65 in good health and CMV-seropositive.

This rearrangement joins TRBV11-2 to TRBJ2-7; D ambiguous. CDR3 length equals 13 residues. Trimming cost V 5 bases and J 5 bases, with 13 bases left between them. Germline CDR1 SGHAT, CDR2 FQNNGV. DNA of the CDR3: TGTGCCAGCAGCCCCCCAATGGGCCACGAGCAGTACGTC. Protein: CASSPPMGHEQYV.

The chain recombines TRBV27 with TRBJ1-2, with a weak D call TRBD1 (6 bases). The V and J ends lost 6 bases and 1 base respectively, with 12 bases between them. The CDR3 totals 14 residues. Germline loops: CDR1 MNHEY, CDR2 SMNVEV (reference sequence). The CDR3 nucleotides are TGTGCCAGCAGGGAAGGGGGTTTTAACTATGGCTACACCTTC. It translates to CASREGGFNYGYTF.

The V gene is TRBV6-1, the J gene TRBJ1-4, with 8 bases matching TRBD1. V lost 6 bases, J lost 8 bases, and 8 bases stayed unmatched. There are 14 residues in the CDR3. Germline CDR1 and CDR2: MNHNS and SASEGT. The CDR3 is CASRETGGREKLFF. The CDR3 bases are TGTGCCAGCAGGGAAACAGGGGGAAGGGAAAAACTGTTTTTT.

This chain connects TRBV9 to TRBJ1-3; 7 bases align to TRBD1. Germline loops: CDR1 SGDLS, CDR2 YYNGEE. There are 16 residues in the CDR3. V gave up 3 bases and J gave up 2 bases; unmatched junction bases: 8. CDR3 nucleotide sequence: TGTGCCAGCAGCGCGGCAGGGGGGCTTGCTGGAAACACCATATATTTT. Its protein product is CASSAAGGLAGNTIYF.

This chain connects TRBV6-1 to TRBJ2-3; 7 nucleotides line up with TRBD2. The CDR3 contains 13 residues. Germline values: CDR1 MNHNS, CDR2 SASEGT. CDR3 protein: CAMGRAGTDTQYF. The CDR3 DNA is TGTGCTATGGGGAGGGCGGGTACAGATACGCAGTATTTT.

Here the CDR3 reads CASRRDVGTEAFF. CDR3 nucleotide sequence: TGTGCCAGCAGACGGGATGTCGGCACTGAAGCTTTCTTT. The chain recombines TRBV6-5 with TRBJ1-1; no definite D call. This CDR3 contains 13 residues. Germline loops: CDR1 MNHEY, CDR2 SVGAGI. Deletions cut 6 bases from V and 4 bases from J, with 12 bases between.

The chain joins TRBV7-6 to TRBJ2-2; TRBD1 matches at 8 bases. The CDR3 runs 15 residues. Trimming took 4 bases from V and 2 from J; bases not matched to a gene: 3. Per germline, CDR1 SGHVS and CDR2 FNYEAQ. DNA for the CDR3: TGTGCCAGCAGCTGGGACAGGAGCAACACCGGGGAGCTGTTTTTT. Translated: CASSWDRSNTGELFF.

CDR3 in DNA: TGTGCCAGCTCGGCGTGGACGGGGACTGAAGCTTTCTTT. Protein: CASSAWTGTEAFF. The rearrangement uses TRBV6-4 and TRBJ1-1; D is unresolved. The germline V gene has CDR1 MRHNA and CDR2 SNTAGT. V was cut by 8 bases and J by 5 bases, with 15 bases left in between. This CDR3 is built from 13 residues.

The chain couples TRBV6-5 to TRBJ1-1; tentatively, D is TRBD1 (5 bases). V dropped 7 bases and J dropped 2 bases, with 14 bases sitting between them. Germline values: CDR1 MNHEY, CDR2 SVGAGI. The CDR3 sequence is 14 residues long. The CDR3 here is CASNSDRRNTEAFF. In nucleotides, the CDR3 is TGTGCCAGCAATTCAGACAGAAGAAACACTGAAGCTTTCTTT.

This clone has only one observation. The chain combines TRBV5-1 with TRBJ2-3, with 14 bases matching TRBD2. Germline values: CDR1 SGHRS, CDR2 YFSETQ. V trimming: 0 bases; J trimming: 6 bases; junction bases outside the gene matches: 3. CDR3 size: 16 residues. CDR3 loop: CASSLGTSGGLDTQYF. DNA for the CDR3: TGCGCCAGCAGCTTGGGGACTAGCGGGGGGTTGGATACGCAGTATTTT.

The chain combines TRBV18 with TRBJ1-1, with a weak D call TRBD1 (5 bases). The CDR3 sequence is 15 residues long. Trimming removed 6 bases from V and 3 bases from J, with 17 bases in between. Per the germline V gene, CDR1 is KGHSH and CDR2 is LQKENI. CDR3 protein: CASSPLGGADTEAFF. The DNA of the CDR3 is TGTGCCAGCTCCCCCTTGGGAGGGGCGGACACTGAAGCTTTCTTT.

With regard to this clone: As the CDR3 is not closed by the conserved phenylalanine or tryptophan, this likely results from a read error. The DNA is left out, because the CDR3 cannot be placed on it with certainty; the CDR3 is given as TCRdb lists it. The gene calls are TRBV30 and TRBJ2-3; TRBD2 is the table's D call, not checked against the DNA. Germline V gives CDR1 GTSNPN, CDR2 SVGIG (reference sequence). A total of 11 residues make up the CDR3, ends included. This chain's CDR3 is CAWSTSGTNLL.

The chain is built from TRBV6-6 and TRBJ2-3; 7 bases map to TRBD1. The CDR3 contains 14 residues. V shed 10 bases, J shed 0 bases, and the junction held 7 bases outside the gene matches. Germline V gene lookup returns CDR1 MNHNY and CDR2 SVGAGI (reference sequence). The CDR3 spells CATLGTASTDTQYF. In nucleotides, the CDR3 is TGTGCCACCCTCGGGACAGCTAGCACAGATACGCAGTATTTT.

The chain has TRBV5-5 and TRBJ2-1, with no clear D. V lost 2 bases and J 8 bases, leaving 17 bases between the germline ends. Germline CDR1 and CDR2: SGHKS and YYEKEE (reference sequence). This CDR3 contains 15 residues. The CDR3 sequence: CASSFDPLLVDEQFF. The CDR3 DNA follows: TGTGCCAGCAGCTTCGACCCCCTGCTAGTGGATGAGCAGTTCTTC. The complete variable domain, with remaining parts taken from reference TRBV5-5 and TRBJ2-1, reads DAGVTQSPTHLIKTRGQQVTLRCSPISGHKSVSWYQQVLGQGPQFIFQYYEKEERGRGNFPDRFSARQFPNYSSELNVNALLLGDSALYLCASSFDPLLVDEQFFGPGTRLTVL.

This clone has at least ten counts. J is TRBJ2-1 and V is TRBV7-9; D is uncertain. This CDR3 region has 12 residues. The germline gives CDR1 SEHNR, CDR2 FQNEAQ (reference sequence). V was shortened by 4 bases and J by 14 bases, with 15 bases between the two germline ends. CDR3 DNA sequence: TGTGCCAGCAGCTCCAAGCCATATGCGGAGTTCTTC. Protein product: CASSSKPYAEFF.

This clone appeared once. V is TRBV6-1 and J is TRBJ2-3, with 11 bases identical to TRBD2. V dropped 7 bases and J dropped 11; count of bases not matched to a gene: 8. The V gene's germline CDR1 is MNHNS and CDR2 SASEGT. This CDR3 contains 13 residues. The CDR3 nucleotides are TGTGCCAGCACCCTGATAGCGGGGGGGATGCAGTATTTT. Translated, it gives CASTLIAGGMQYF.

The genes are TRBV5-1 and TRBJ2-4; D might be TRBD2 (6 bases). Germline V gives CDR1 SGHRS, CDR2 YFSETQ. Trimming cost V 1 base and J 13 bases, with 18 bases left between them. The CDR3 has 14 residues. The CDR3 DNA sequence: TGCGCCAGCAGCTTGTCCAGTGGCGGGGTTAACCAGTACTTC. Translating it yields CASSLSSGGVNQYF.

The chain has TRBV9 and TRBJ2-3, with 8 bases identical to TRBD2. The V and J ends lost 1 base and 2 bases, in that order; junction bases with no gene match: 6. The CDR3 loop spans 16 amino acids. CDR1 and CDR2 from the germline V gene are SGDLS and YYNGEE. The CDR3 here is CASSVTSGGLTDTQYF. In DNA form, the CDR3 reads TGTGCCAGCAGCGTAACCAGCGGGGGCCTCACAGATACGCAGTATTTT.